This TCR beta chain was documented in a study of glioma-infiltrating T cells. A note on this clonotype: Its antigen remains unknown. One end of the junction is discordant with germline, which a read error may explain.

TCR alpha and beta CDR3 regions were amplified from RNA using iRepertoire nested multiplex PCR. Tissue mRNA or PBMC total RNA, roughly 100-400 ng, went into one-step reverse transcription and amplification. TCRdb reprocessed the multiplex PCR reads with MiXCR, giving one entry per CDR3 protein. Here the sample spans about 180,000 distinct CDR3 sequences, roughly two fifths being singletons. Study conclusions and caveats: Gliomas, especially low-grade, showed above-expected tissue-blood divergence; non-neoplastic patients showed below.

This CDR3 spans 16 amino acids. Looked up from germline, CDR1 is MDHEN and CDR2 is SYDVKM. This chain joins TRBV28 and TRBJ2-5, with D unclear. Sequencing was done on a sample of glioma tissue, nonneoplastic brain tissue, or PBMCs (not recorded which). The source is a human donor with low-grade glioma or glioblastoma, undergoing nonglioma brain surgery, or in good health (not recorded which). The CDR3, as DNA: TGTGCCAGCAGTTTAGGCACCAGCCGCCGACAAGAGACCAAGTACTTC. Residues: CASSLGTSRRQETKYF.